The rows below give T cell receptor beta chains drawn from one sample of a study of blood T cell repertoires in COVID-19. Generated by immunoSEQ multiplex PCR, the TCRdb table keeps only in-frame clones and is missing some. The sample has a few hundred thousand clones; approximately 92% are singletons. Sample: PBMCs or T cells enriched from blood (not recorded which). Every receptor here comes from a woman aged 18-35 years in a cohort exposed to, infected with or recovered from COVID-19 (not recorded which). Each CDR3 is given with its conserved first and last residue. Rows give clone size only sometimes, using once, few, many, or a class for an expanded clone.

clone size: .
J gene: TRBJ1-2
V gene: TRBV28
CDR3 protein: CASSFETVYGYTF

clone size: .
J gene: TRBJ2-2
V gene: TRBV7-9
CDR3 protein: CASSVGLGMGGELFF

clone size: .
J gene: TRBJ1-6
V gene: TRBV7-9
CDR3 protein: CASSLGTGLYNSPLHF

clone size: .
J gene: TRBJ1-1
V gene: TRBV27
CDR3 protein: CASGPGGGAGTEAFF

clone size: .
J gene: TRBJ1-5
V gene: TRBV29-1
CDR3 protein: CSVRDKNSNQPQHF

clone size: .
J gene: TRBJ1-1
V gene: TRBV19
CDR3 protein: CASSPPGQGARTEAFF

clone size: .
J gene: TRBJ1-2
V gene: TRBV3-1/TRBV3-2
CDR3 protein: CASSQVQGKYGYTF

clone size: .
J gene: TRBJ2-1
V gene: TRBV11-3
CDR3 protein: CASGWTSGRNEQFF

clone size: .
J gene: TRBJ1-6
V gene: TRBV5-1
CDR3 protein: CASSLAGQGITHNSPLHF

clone size: .
J gene: TRBJ1-5
V gene: TRBV2
CDR3 protein: CASSEELDKFW

clone size: .
J gene: TRBJ2-5
V gene: TRBV4-1
CDR3 protein: CASSLFDSQETQYF

clone size: .
J gene: TRBJ1-2
V gene: TRBV6-5
CDR3 protein: CASSLVKHGDYGYTF

clone size: .
J gene: TRBJ2-5
V gene: TRBV11-3
CDR3 protein: CASSVSPSPGETQYF

clone size: .
J gene: TRBJ1-1
V gene: TRBV3-1/TRBV3-2
CDR3 protein: CASSLTGVNTEAFF

clone size: .
J gene: TRBJ1-1
V gene: TRBV28
CDR3 protein: CASRSRNTEAFF

clone size: .
J gene: TRBJ2-7
V gene: TRBV2
CDR3 protein: CASSSGRSYEQYF

clone size: .
J gene: TRBJ2-3
V gene: TRBV9
CDR3 protein: CASNPAVTDTQYF

clone size: .
J gene: TRBJ2-2
V gene: TRBV11-2
CDR3 protein: CASSVGGNRVYTGELFF

clone size: .
J gene: TRBJ2-5
V gene: TRBV15
CDR3 protein: CATSRSRTSRETQYF

clone size: once
J gene: TRBJ2-7
V gene: TRBV7-9
CDR3 protein: CASSHRDRVFEQYF

clone size: .
J gene: TRBJ2-5
V gene: TRBV11-2
CDR3 protein: CASSPGSAAPSYF